This T cell receptor (beta chain) was documented in a study of T-cell memory formation after mild COVID-19. Findings and limits, study-wide: Some SARS-CoV-2-responding clones were already detected in memory before infection. The SARS-CoV-2 specificity of second-wave clones reaching peak at day 37 remained unverified. CD4+ contracting clones were mainly CM and EM; CD8+ ones, EMRA.

In germline, CDR1 is DFQATT, CDR2 SNEGSKA (reference sequence). Trimming pared 0 bases from V and 0 bases from J, leaving 12 bases between. The CDR3 is 17 amino acids. This clonotype was seen a handful of times. Antigen specificity is unknown. MiXCR, run by TCRdb on the 5' RACE reads, gives a single entry per CDR3 protein. In the table there are 310,000 or so distinct CDR3 sequences, about 16% of which are singletons. The sample taken for sequencing was PBMCs or a T cell subset sorted from them (not recorded which). The receptor comes from a man between 18 and 29 years old who had mild COVID-19 (a few samples of this study predate the infection). Cell type and time point are not known. This sequence joins TRBV20-1 and TRBJ1-6; no clear D. The CDR3 loop is CSARDTDSSSYNSPLHF. CDR3 DNA: TGCAGTGCTAGAGATACCGATTCAAGCTCCTATAATTCACCCCTCCACTTT.